This T cell receptor (beta chain) came from a study of T cell responses to AZD1222 COVID-19 vaccine. Whole-study findings and limits: Nearly half of spike-specific TCRs reportedly target variant regions that are unmutated in the B.1.351 and B.1.1.7 variants. After the peak T cell response, and only then, were repertoires sampled. Breadth and depth of Spike-specific TCRs rose after two AZD1222 doses.

As for this clone: Its antigen is undetermined.

Produced via immunoSEQ multiplex PCR; TCRdb's table is partial and in-frame only. Of more than 95,000 clones listed, over 85% are singletons. Trimming stripped 3 bases from V and 7 bases from J, with 12 bases between. Germline assignment: CDR1 SGHTA and CDR2 FQGNSA. The CDR3 loop spans 13 amino acids. Here the sequenced sample was peripheral blood, taken on day 0 of AZD1222 vaccination. The rearrangement links TRBV7-2 to TRBJ1-1, with TRBD1 as a possible D gene (6 bases). The receptor was derived from an adult in good health. In DNA, the CDR3 is TGTGCCAGCAGCTTTGGGGGCTTGAGTGAAGCTTTCTTT. Translated: CASSFGGLSEAFF. Using reference TRBV7-2 and TRBJ1-1 for the parts outside the CDR3, the full variable domain is GAGVSQSPSNKVTEKGKDVELRCDPISGHTALYWYRQSLGQGLEFLIYFQGNSAPDKSGLPSDRFSAERTGGSVSTLTIQRTQQEDSAVYLCASSFGGLSEAFFGQGTRLTVV.